These 5 T cell receptor beta chains were sequenced from one sample in a study of OX40 agonist ivuxolimab in advanced cancers. The method was immunoSEQ multiplex PCR; TCRdb's version includes in-frame clones alone and lacks a portion of them. Of about 110,000 clones listed, roughly nine tenths were seen once; the top ten hold 0.25% to 0.3%. The specimen comprised CD4+ or CD8+ T cells sorted from blood, sampled in a trial of the OX40 agonist ivuxolimab. All receptors come from an adult with an advanced solid tumor such as melanoma, head and neck, liver or kidney cancer.

This chain connects TRBV4-1 to TRBJ1-2; D not certain. Germline lookup yields CDR1 MGHRA and CDR2 YSYEKL. Trimming took off 3 bases at V and 4 bases at J, with 18 bases between the two ends. The CDR3 is 16 amino acids. CDR3 amino acids: CASSQVGQLRTYGYTF. CDR3 DNA sequence: TGCGCCAGCAGCCAGGTCGGTCAGCTTCGTACCTATGGCTACACCTTC.

DNA of the CDR3: TGTGCCAGCTCACCCCAAGGCACTGGGACTGAAGCTTTCTTT. Translating it yields CASSPQGTGTEAFF. The chain uses TRBV18 and TRBJ1-1; D is ambiguous. Germline V CDR1 and CDR2: KGHSH, LQKENI. V was trimmed by 3 bases and J by 5 bases, leaving 13 bases between them. The CDR3 covers 14 residues. Full variable domain (missing parts from reference TRBV18 and TRBJ1-1): NAGVMQNPRHLVRRRGQEARLRCSPMKGHSHVYWYRQLPEEGLKFMVYLQKENIIDESGMPKERFSAEFPKEGPSILRIQQVVRGDSAAYFCASSPQGTGTEAFFGQGTRLTVV.

The chain carries TRBV14 and TRBJ2-1, with D perhaps TRBD2 (7 bases). V was clipped by 4 bases and J by 10 bases, with 17 bases between them. CDR1 SGHDN and CDR2 FVKESK come from the germline V gene. The CDR3 sequence is 14 residues long. DNA of the CDR3: TGTGCCAGCAGCCTTTTAGGGGGGGCTGGGGAGCAGTTCTTC. Amino acids: CASSLLGGAGEQFF.

The chain employs TRBV19 and TRBJ1-3, with no clear D. Trimming cost V 5 bases and J 0 bases, with 11 bases left between them. CDR3 length equals 15 residues. The V gene's germline CDR1 is LNHDA and CDR2 SQIVND (reference sequence). The CDR3 region is CASSRQLHSGNTIYF. The DNA of the CDR3 is TGTGCCAGTAGTCGTCAACTTCACTCTGGAAACACCATATATTTT.

The V call is TRBV5-1, the J call TRBJ2-5; D is undetermined. CDR1 and CDR2 from the germline V gene are SGHRS and YFSETQ. The CDR3 is 13 residues long. V was shortened by 0 bases and J by 4 bases, with 7 bases between the two germline ends. CDR3 amino acids: CASSLGLRETQYF. CDR3 DNA: TGCGCCAGCAGCTTGGGATTACGAGAGACCCAGTACTTC.